A selection of T cell receptor beta chains follows, all from one sample in a study of blood T cell repertoires in COVID-19. TCRdb's copy holds only in-frame clones and misses some; the assay was immunoSEQ multiplex PCR. This table holds some 290,000 clones, roughly 93% found once. The sequenced material came from PBMCs or T cells enriched from blood (not recorded which). The receptors originated from a woman aged 40 to 49 with acute COVID-19. Each CDR3 is given with its conserved first and last residue. Each record gives: J gene, D gene, clone size, V gene, CDR3 protein, CDR3 DNA. D genes are given only for firm matches. The size of a clone is reported for some rows only, either as once, few or many, or as a class for expanded clones.

>TRBJ2-7|.|.|TRBV25-1
CASSGTGSLTYEQYF
TGTGCCAGCAGTGGTACAGGGTCCCTTACCTACGAGCAGTACTTC
>TRBJ1-4|TRBD1|few|TRBV19
CASSIPGQVSEKLFF
TGTGCCAGTAGTATACCGGGACAGGTGAGTGAAAAACTGTTTTTT
>TRBJ1-1|.|.|TRBV19
CASSGRVVNTEAFF
TGTGCCAGTAGTGGGAGGGTTGTGAACACTGAAGCTTTCTTT
>TRBJ2-1|.|.|TRBV5-6
CASSPLDTLTYNEQFF
TGTGCCAGCAGCCCACTAGATACCCTTACCTACAATGAGCAGTTCTTC
>TRBJ2-5|.|.|TRBV18
CASSSRTAFQETQYF
TGTGCCAGCTCAAGCCGGACAGCCTTTCAAGAGACCCAGTACTTC
>TRBJ1-3|.|.|TRBV6-1
CASSEQAGNTIYF
TGTGCCAGCAGTGAACAGGCCGGAAACACCATATATTTT
>TRBJ1-3|.|.|TRBV7-9
CASSQQVRSGNTIYF
TGTGCCAGCAGCCAGCAGGTTCGCTCTGGAAACACCATATATTTT
>TRBJ2-7|TRBD1|.|TRBV30
CAWSGTGRYEQYF
TGTGCCTGGTCCGGGACAGGGAGATACGAGCAGTACTTC
>TRBJ2-2|TRBD2|.|TRBV5-1
CASNRGGNGELFF
TGCGCCAGCAACCGCGGGGGTAACGGGGAGCTGTTTTTT
>TRBJ1-5|TRBD1|.|TRBV9
CASSEGGQGNQPQHF
TGTGCCAGCAGCGAGGGGGGACAGGGGAATCAGCCCCAGCATTTT
>TRBJ1-5|.|.|TRBV28
CASSLQGGSNQPQHF
TGTGCCAGCAGTTTGCAGGGTGGGAGCAATCAGCCCCAGCATTTT
>TRBJ2-5|TRBD1|.|TRBV29-1
CSVGGTGDRAQYF
TGCAGCGTTGGTGGGACAGGGGACCGGGCCCAGTACTTC
>TRBJ2-1|.|.|TRBV14
CASSQVGEVSEQFF
TGTGCCAGCAGCCAAGTCGGGGAGGTCTCTGAGCAGTTCTTC
>TRBJ1-4|.|.|TRBV7-9
CASSPEDRRNEKLFF
TGTGCCAGCAGCCCAGAGGACAGAAGAAATGAAAAACTGTTTTTT
>TRBJ2-3|TRBD1|few|TRBV5-6
CASSTLDREATDTQYF
TGTGCCAGCAGCACCCTGGACAGGGAAGCCACAGATACGCAGTATTTT
>TRBJ1-1|TRBD1|.|TRBV27
CASSFRSTGGTEAFF
TGTGCCAGCAGTTTCCGATCGACAGGGGGGACTGAAGCTTTCTTT
>TRBJ2-7|TRBD1|.|TRBV5-1
CASSLETGVYEQYF
TGCGCCAGCAGCTTGGAGACAGGGGTCTACGAGCAGTACTTC
>TRBJ1-5|TRBD1|.|TRBV3-1/TRBV3-2
CASSLGQGNQPQHF
TGTGCCAGCAGCCTCGGACAGGGGAATCAGCCCCAGCATTTT
>TRBJ2-7|TRBD2|.|TRBV3-1/TRBV3-2
CASSQPRTSGSGEQYF
TGTGCCAGCAGCCAACCAAGGACTAGCGGGTCCGGCGAGCAGTACTTC
>TRBJ1-4|TRBD1|once|TRBV7-9
CASSPTGGNEKLFF
TGTGCCAGCAGCCCGACAGGGGGCAATGAAAAACTGTTTTTT
>TRBJ2-5|.|.|TRBV5-1
CASRGFSETQYF
TGCGCCAGCCGGGGGTTCAGTGAGACCCAGTACTTC
>TRBJ2-2|.|.|TRBV7-9
CASSPDTIFTGELFF
TGTGCCAGCAGCCCGGACACTATATTCACCGGGGAGCTGTTTTTT
>TRBJ1-1|.|.|TRBV10-3
CAISDPQGSTEAFF
TGTGCCATCAGTGACCCACAGGGTAGCACTGAAGCTTTCTTT
>TRBJ1-1|.|.|TRBV28
CASRPTQGGTEAFF
TGTGCCAGCAGGCCGACACAGGGTGGGACTGAAGCTTTCTTT
>TRBJ2-2|TRBD1|.|TRBV30
CAWNRGGNTGELFF
TGTGCCTGGAACAGGGGTGGGAACACCGGGGAGCTGTTTTTT
>TRBJ1-2|.|.|TRBV6-4
CASSQEQGYGYTF
TGTGCCAGCAGTCAAGAACAGGGCTATGGCTACACCTTC
>TRBJ1-5|TRBD1|.|TRBV27
CASSADRAQNQPQHF
TGTGCCAGCAGCGCGGACAGGGCCCAAAATCAGCCCCAGCATTTT
>TRBJ2-1|TRBD2|.|TRBV19
CASSLWTSGRLEQFF
TGTGCCAGTAGTCTCTGGACTAGCGGGAGACTTGAGCAGTTCTTC
>TRBJ2-1|TRBD2|.|TRBV19
CASSIQTSGRNEQFF
TGTGCCAGTAGTATCCAGACTAGCGGGAGGAATGAGCAGTTCTTC
>TRBJ1-5|.|.|TRBV28
CASNTRGNQPQHF
TGTGCCAGCAATACCAGAGGAAATCAGCCCCAGCATTTT
>TRBJ1-2|.|.|TRBV29-1
CSVTGGPYGYTF
TGCAGCGTGACCGGGGGACCCTATGGCTACACCTTC
>TRBJ1-4|.|.|TRBV12-3/TRBV12-4
CASAEGGSEKLFF
TGTGCCAGCGCCGAGGGGGGGAGTGAAAAACTGTTTTTT
>TRBJ2-2|.|.|TRBV19
CASSIVIYQGNTGELFF
TGTGCCAGTAGTATAGTCATATATCAGGGAAACACCGGGGAGCTGTTTTTT
>TRBJ1-1|.|.|TRBV1
CTSSQEGVKNTEAFF
TGCACCAGCAGCCAAGAAGGAGTAAAGAACACTGAAGCTTTCTTT
>TRBJ2-7|TRBD1|.|TRBV18
CASSPRGTGEFYEQYF
TGTGCCAGCTCACCACGCGGGACAGGGGAGTTTTACGAGCAGTACTTC
>TRBJ1-5|.|.|TRBV6-5
CASSPDSVYNQPQHF
TGTGCCAGCAGTCCGGACAGTGTTTACAATCAGCCCCAGCATTTT
>TRBJ2-7|TRBD2|.|TRBV6-2/TRBV6-3
CASSYLAGGGEQYF
TGTGCCAGCAGTTACCTAGCGGGAGGGGGCGAGCAGTACTTC
>TRBJ1-1|.|.|TRBV6-5
CASERGLNTEAFF
TGTGCCAGCGAGCGAGGGCTGAACACTGAAGCTTTCTTT
>TRBJ1-5|TRBD1|few|TRBV5-1
CASSLEGAGNQPQHF
TGCGCCAGCAGCTTGGAGGGGGCAGGCAATCAGCCCCAGCATTTT
>TRBJ1-5|TRBD1|.|TRBV7-2
CASSWPDRGSNQPQHF
TGTGCCAGCAGCTGGCCGGACAGGGGCAGCAATCAGCCCCAGCATTTT
>TRBJ2-1|TRBD2|.|TRBV24-1
CATSLAGYNEQFF
TGTGCCACCAGTCTAGCGGGGTACAATGAGCAGTTCTTC
>TRBJ2-7|.|.|TRBV5-5
CASSLQWPTSTSEQYF
TGTGCCAGCAGCTTGCAGTGGCCCACTAGCACAAGCGAGCAGTACTTC
>TRBJ1-2|.|.|TRBV28
CASSFQKGDPNYGYTF
TGTGCCAGCAGTTTTCAGAAAGGGGATCCAAACTATGGCTACACCTTC
>TRBJ1-5|.|.|TRBV30
CAWSVATPGLRAQHF
TGTGCCTGGAGTGTAGCAACCCCGGGGTTACGGGCCCAGCATTTT
>TRBJ1-2|.|.|TRBV19
CASSEGRVYGYTF
TGTGCCAGTAGTGAAGGGAGGGTCTATGGCTACACCTTC
>TRBJ1-2|.|once|TRBV5-6
CASSLLGANYGYTF
TGTGCCAGCAGCTTGTTAGGGGCTAACTATGGCTACACCTTC
>TRBJ2-1|.|.|TRBV18
CASSPLATAYNEQFF
TGTGCCAGCTCACCACTAGCGACGGCCTACAATGAGCAGTTCTTC